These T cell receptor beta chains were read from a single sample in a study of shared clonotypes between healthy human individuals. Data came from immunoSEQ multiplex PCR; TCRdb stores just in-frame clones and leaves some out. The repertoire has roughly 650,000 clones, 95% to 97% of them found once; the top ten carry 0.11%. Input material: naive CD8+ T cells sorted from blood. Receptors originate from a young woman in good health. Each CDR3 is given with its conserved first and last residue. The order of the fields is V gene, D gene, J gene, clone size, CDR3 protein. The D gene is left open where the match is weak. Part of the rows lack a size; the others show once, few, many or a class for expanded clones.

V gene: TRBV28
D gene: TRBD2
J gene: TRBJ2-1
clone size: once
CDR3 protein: CASSTPRAGAVYNEQFF

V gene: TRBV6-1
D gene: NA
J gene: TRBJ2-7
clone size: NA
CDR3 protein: CASSEAQSYEQYF

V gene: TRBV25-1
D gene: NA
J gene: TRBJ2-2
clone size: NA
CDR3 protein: CASSGSAGMRTGELFF

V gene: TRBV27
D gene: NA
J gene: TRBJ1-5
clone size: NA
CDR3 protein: CASSLSPPFGPNQPQHF

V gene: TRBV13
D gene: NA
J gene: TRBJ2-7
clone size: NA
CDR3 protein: CASSLGLGGTYEQYF

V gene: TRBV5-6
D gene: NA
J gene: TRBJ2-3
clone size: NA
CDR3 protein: CASSSLDTQYF

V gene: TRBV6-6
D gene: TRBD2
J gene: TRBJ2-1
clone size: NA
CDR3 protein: CASAQLAVRHEQFF

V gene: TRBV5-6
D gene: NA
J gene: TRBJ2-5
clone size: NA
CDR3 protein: CASSLLAKVQETQYF

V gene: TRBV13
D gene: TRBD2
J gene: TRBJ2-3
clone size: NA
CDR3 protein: CASSSGLAGSTDTQYF

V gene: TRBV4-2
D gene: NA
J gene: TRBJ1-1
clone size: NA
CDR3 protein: CASSQDVGGTEAFF

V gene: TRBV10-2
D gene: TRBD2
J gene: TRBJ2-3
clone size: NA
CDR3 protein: CASSIGTSQMDTQYF

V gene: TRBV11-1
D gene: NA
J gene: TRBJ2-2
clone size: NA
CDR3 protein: CASSFSPRWGEGTGELFF

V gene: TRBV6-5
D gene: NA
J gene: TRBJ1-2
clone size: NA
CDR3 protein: CASSYSVGEANYGYTF

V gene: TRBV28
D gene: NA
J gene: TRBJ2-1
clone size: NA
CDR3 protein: CASRGEGDEQFF

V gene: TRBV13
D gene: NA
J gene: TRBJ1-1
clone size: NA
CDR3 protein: CASSLGQAQIMNTEAFF

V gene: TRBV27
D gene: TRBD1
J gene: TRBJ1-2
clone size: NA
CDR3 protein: CASSHTGEGYGYTF

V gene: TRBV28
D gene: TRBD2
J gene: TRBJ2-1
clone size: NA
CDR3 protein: CASSRLAGVTSSYNEQFF

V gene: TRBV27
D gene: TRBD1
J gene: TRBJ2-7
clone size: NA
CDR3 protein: CASSSTGGLYEQYF

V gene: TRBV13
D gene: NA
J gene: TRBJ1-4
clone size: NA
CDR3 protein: CASSSDKGNRGLFF

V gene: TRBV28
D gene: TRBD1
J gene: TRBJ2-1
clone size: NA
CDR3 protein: CASSLPRTGWSEQFF

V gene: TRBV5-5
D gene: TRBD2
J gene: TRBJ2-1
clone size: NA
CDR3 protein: CASSLGPSGGPHNEQFF

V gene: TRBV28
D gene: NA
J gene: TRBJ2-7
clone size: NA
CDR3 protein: CASSFSDSWEQYF

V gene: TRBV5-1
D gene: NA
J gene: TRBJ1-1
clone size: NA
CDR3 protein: CASSLTGAGTEAFF

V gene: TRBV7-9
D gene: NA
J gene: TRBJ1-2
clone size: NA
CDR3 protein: CASSLGVYGYTF

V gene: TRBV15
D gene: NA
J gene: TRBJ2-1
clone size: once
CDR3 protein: CATSRDSGNEQFF

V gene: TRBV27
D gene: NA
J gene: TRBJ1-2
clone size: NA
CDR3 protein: CASSKTEQGHYGYTF

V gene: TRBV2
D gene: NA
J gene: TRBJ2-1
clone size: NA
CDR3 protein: CASSGTPRGYNEQFF

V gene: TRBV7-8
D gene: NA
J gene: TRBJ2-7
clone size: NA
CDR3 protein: CASSRSMTSYEQYF

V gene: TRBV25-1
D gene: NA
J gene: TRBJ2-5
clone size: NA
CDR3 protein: CASSGQSSKETQYF

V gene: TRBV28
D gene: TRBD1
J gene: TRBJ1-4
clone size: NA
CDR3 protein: CASSLWGGWTGREKLFF

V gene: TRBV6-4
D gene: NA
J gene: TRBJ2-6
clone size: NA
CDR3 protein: CATRQSRANVLTF

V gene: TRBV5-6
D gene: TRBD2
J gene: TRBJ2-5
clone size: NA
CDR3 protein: CASSLVSSGKETQYF

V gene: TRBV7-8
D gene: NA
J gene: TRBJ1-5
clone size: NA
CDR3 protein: CASSLGSRNQPQHF

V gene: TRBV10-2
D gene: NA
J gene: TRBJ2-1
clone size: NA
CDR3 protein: CASSDWGDSYNEQFF

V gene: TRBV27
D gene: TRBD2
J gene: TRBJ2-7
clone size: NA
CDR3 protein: CASSPPGLDHEQYF